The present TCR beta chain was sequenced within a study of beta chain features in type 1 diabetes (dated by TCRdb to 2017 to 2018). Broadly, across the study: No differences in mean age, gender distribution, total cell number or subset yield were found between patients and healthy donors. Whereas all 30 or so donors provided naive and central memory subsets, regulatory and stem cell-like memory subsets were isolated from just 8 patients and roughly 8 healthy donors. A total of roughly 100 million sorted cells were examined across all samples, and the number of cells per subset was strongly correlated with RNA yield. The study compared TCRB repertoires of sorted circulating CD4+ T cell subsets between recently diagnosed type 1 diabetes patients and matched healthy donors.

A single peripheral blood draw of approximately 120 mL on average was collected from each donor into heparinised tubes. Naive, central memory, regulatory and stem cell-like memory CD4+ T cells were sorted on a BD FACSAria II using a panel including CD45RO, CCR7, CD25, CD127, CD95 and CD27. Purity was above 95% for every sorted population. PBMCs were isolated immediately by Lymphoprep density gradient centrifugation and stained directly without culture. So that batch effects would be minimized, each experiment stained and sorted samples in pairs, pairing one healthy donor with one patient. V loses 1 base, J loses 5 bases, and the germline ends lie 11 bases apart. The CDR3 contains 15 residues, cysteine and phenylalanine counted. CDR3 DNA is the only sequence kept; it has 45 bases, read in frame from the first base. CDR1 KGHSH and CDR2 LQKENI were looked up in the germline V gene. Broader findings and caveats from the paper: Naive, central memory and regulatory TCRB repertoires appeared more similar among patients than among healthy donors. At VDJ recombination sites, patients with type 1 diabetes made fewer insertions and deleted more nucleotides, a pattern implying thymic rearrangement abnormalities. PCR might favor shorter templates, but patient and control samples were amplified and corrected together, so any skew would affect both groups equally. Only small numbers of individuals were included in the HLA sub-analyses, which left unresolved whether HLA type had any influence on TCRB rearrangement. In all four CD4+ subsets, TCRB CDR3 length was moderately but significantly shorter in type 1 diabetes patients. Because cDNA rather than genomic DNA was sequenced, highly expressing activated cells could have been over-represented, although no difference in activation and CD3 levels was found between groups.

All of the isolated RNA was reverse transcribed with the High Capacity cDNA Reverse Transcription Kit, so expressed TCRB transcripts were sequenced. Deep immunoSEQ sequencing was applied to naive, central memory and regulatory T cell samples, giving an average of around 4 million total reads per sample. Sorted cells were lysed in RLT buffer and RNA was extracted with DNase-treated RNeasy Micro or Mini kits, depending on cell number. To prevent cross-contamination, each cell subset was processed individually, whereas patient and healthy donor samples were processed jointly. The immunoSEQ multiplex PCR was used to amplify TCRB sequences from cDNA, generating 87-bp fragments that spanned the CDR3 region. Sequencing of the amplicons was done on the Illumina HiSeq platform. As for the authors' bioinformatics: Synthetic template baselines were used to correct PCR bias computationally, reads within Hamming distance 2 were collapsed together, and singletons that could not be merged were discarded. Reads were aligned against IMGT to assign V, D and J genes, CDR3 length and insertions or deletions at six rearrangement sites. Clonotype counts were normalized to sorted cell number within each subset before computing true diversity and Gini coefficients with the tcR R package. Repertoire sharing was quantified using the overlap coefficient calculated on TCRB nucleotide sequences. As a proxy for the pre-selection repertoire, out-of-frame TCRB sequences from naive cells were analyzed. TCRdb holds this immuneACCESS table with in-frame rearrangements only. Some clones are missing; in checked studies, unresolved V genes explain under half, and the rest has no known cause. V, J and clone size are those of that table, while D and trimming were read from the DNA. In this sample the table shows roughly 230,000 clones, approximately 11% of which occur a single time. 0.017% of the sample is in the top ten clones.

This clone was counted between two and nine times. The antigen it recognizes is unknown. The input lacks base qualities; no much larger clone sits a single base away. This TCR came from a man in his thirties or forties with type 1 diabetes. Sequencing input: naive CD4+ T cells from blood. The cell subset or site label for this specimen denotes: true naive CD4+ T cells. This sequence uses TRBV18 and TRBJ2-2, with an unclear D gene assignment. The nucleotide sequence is TGTGCCAGCTCACCACGCACAGCAACTACCGGGGAGCTGTTTTTT. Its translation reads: CASSPRTATTGELFF.